The clone carrying this TCR beta chain was observed many times. Its antigen is not identified. CDR3 length equals 13 residues. Deletions cut 0 bases from V and 5 bases from J, with 8 bases between. Germline assignment: CDR1 SGDLS and CDR2 YYNGEE. This sample was included in a study of blood T cells in healthy people across ages. The authors ran a second PCR of about 7 to 12 cycles using a sample-barcoded 5' primer and a J-beta primer mix. The template-switch adaptor was a 5' adaptor with 12 random nucleotides. It tagged each cDNA molecule. TCRdb analysed the 5' RACE reads with MiXCR anew, one entry per CDR3 protein. This table holds 450,000 to 650,000 distinct CDR3 sequences, about 24% found once. The study drew donors from healthy Caucasian individuals in Russia aged about 6 to 100. Study findings and constraints: It was the long-lived donors that had more naive CD4+ cells and higher diversity than aged donors.

The same sample was also used in a study of T cells of mothers and their children. That source notes: The yield was over 8 million TCR beta CDR3 reads from each mother and a few million from each child.

Sequenced sample: blood. The chain couples TRBV9 to TRBJ1-1; D is unresolved. This TCR came from a boy aged 5-17 years in good health. The CDR3 is CASSVGGRTEAFF. For the CDR3, the DNA is TGTGCCAGCAGCGTAGGCGGGAGGACTGAAGCTTTCTTT.